The rows below give T cell receptor beta chains drawn from one sample of a study of graft-versus-host responses after intestinal transplantation. This table comes from immunoSEQ multiplex PCR, and its TCRdb copy is limited to in-frame clones, with some not included. The sample holds tens of thousands of clones; about 87% are singletons and the top ten take more than 0.25%. The antigens these receptors bind are not known. The sample consisted of unstimulated CD4+ T cells sorted from spleen or lymph node cells, taken before transplant. Every receptor here comes from a human donor who was the organ donor for an intestinal transplant. The CDR3 runs from the conserved cysteine through the conserved F or W. The order of the fields is D gene, V gene, clone size, J gene, CDR3 DNA, CDR3 protein. D genes are given only for firm matches. For some rows the clone size is stated as once, few or many, or as a class when expanded; others skip it.

TRBD1	TRBV29-1	once	TRBJ1-2	TGCAGCGTTGATCACGGGGTAGGGGGCGCCGACTATGGCTACACCTTC	CSVDHGVGGADYGYTF
NA	TRBV27	once	TRBJ2-5	TGTGCCAGCAGTTGGGTCGCCGGGGAGACCCAGTACTTC	CASSWVAGETQYF
TRBD1	TRBV6-1	NA	TRBJ1-6	TGTGCCAGCAGTGAACTAACAGGGGGTCACAATTCACCCCTCCACTTT	CASSELTGGHNSPLHF
TRBD1	TRBV25-1	NA	TRBJ1-4	TGTGCCAGCAGTAACCGGGACAGGGGGCTCCTTAATGAAAAACTGTTTTTT	CASSNRDRGLLNEKLFF
TRBD2	TRBV29-1	NA	TRBJ2-1	TGCAGCGGCCATAGCGGGAGGGCCACCGATGAGCAGTTCTTC	CSGHSGRATDEQFF
TRBD1	TRBV30	once	TRBJ1-1	TGTGCCTGGGGGGACAGGTGGTCTGAAGCTTTCTTT	CAWGDRWSEAFF
TRBD1	TRBV29-1	NA	TRBJ1-1	TGCAGCGGACAGGGGAGGCTAGGGAACACTGAAGCTTTCTTT	CSGQGRLGNTEAFF
TRBD2	TRBV6-1	NA	TRBJ2-1	TGTGCCAGCAGTGGAAGTCTAGCGGGTAGAGAGCAGTTCTTC	CASSGSLAGREQFF
TRBD1	TRBV19	NA	TRBJ1-4	TGTGCCAGTACCCCGACAGGGGACGAAGAAAAACTGTTTTTT	CASTPTGDEEKLFF
NA	TRBV20-1	NA	TRBJ2-1	TGCAGTGCAAAGCGGGACAATGAGCAGTTCTTC	CSAKRDNEQFF
TRBD2	TRBV7-9	NA	TRBJ2-1	TGTGCCAGCAGCTATGGGGGCGGGGGGGCCGATGAGCAGTTCTTC	CASSYGGGGADEQFF
NA	TRBV15	NA	TRBJ2-1	TGTGCCACCAGCAGAGCAAACGGAGGGTACAATGAGCAGTTCTTC	CATSRANGGYNEQFF
TRBD1	TRBV9	NA	TRBJ2-5	TGTGCCAGCAGCGTAGAGGGGACAGGGTTCCAAGAGACCCAGTACTTC	CASSVEGTGFQETQYF
NA	TRBV21-1	NA	TRBJ2-7	TGTGCCAGCAGCAGAACGGGGTGTCAGGGGGCGCAAGGAGGAGAGTACTTC	CASSRTGCQGAQGGEYF
NA	TRBV18	NA	TRBJ2-1	TGTGCCAGCGCGCGGACTGTACATAACAATGAGCAGTTCTTC	CASARTVHNNEQFF
NA	TRBV6-1	NA	TRBJ1-5	TGTGCCAGCAGTGTTGACAATTCCATCCTAGCCTATAGCAATCAGCCCCAGCATTTT	CASSVDNSILAYSNQPQHF
TRBD2	TRBV5-3	NA	TRBJ2-3	TGTGCCAGAAGCTTGAATGGGGAGGGACGAACAGATACGCAGTATTTT	CARSLNGEGRTDTQYF